These T cell receptor beta chains were read from a single sample in a study of blood T cell repertoires in COVID-19. Generated by immunoSEQ multiplex PCR, the TCRdb table keeps only in-frame clones and is missing some. The data contain fewer than 300,000 clones, more than 85% of them seen just once; the ten biggest clones take up around 2.2%. Sequences were obtained from peripheral blood. These receptor sequences come from a woman younger than 45 with COVID-19, enrolled during active disease. Both conserved end residues are trimmed from each CDR3.

V gene,J gene,CDR3 protein
TRBV7-2,TRBJ2-3,ASSYSGSTDTQY
TRBV7-8,TRBJ2-6,ASSFRTRTGANVLT
TRBV11-2,TRBJ1-4,ASSAQTGPNEKLF
TRBV5-1,TRBJ1-1,ASSFTGGPTEAF
TRBV19,TRBJ2-2,ASRGTGNTGELF
TRBV29-1,TRBJ1-1,SVETGGLTEAF
TRBV5-1,TRBJ2-4,ASSWDTKNIQY
TRBV16,TRBJ2-7,ASSQPPRGTWQY
TRBV7-8,TRBJ2-7,ASSPSGRASTYEQY
TRBV6-2/TRBV6-3,TRBJ2-1,ASSIAVTYNEQF
TRBV7-2,TRBJ2-7,ASSLVGVRVKNEQY
TRBV2,TRBJ1-5,ASSEAGGAFGNQPQH
TRBV19,TRBJ1-1,ASSPGYSNTEAF
TRBV12-3/TRBV12-4,TRBJ2-5,ASSFLDTDTQY
TRBV18,TRBJ2-3,ASSPLDSTDTQY
TRBV11-2,TRBJ2-7,ASSPTGGPYEQY
TRBV19,TRBJ1-5,ASSILNQPQH
TRBV5-6,TRBJ2-7,ASRPGQGSYEQY
TRBV4-2,TRBJ2-5,ASSLNPGLAEKYQETQY
TRBV5-1,TRBJ1-2,ASSQTGLGYGYT